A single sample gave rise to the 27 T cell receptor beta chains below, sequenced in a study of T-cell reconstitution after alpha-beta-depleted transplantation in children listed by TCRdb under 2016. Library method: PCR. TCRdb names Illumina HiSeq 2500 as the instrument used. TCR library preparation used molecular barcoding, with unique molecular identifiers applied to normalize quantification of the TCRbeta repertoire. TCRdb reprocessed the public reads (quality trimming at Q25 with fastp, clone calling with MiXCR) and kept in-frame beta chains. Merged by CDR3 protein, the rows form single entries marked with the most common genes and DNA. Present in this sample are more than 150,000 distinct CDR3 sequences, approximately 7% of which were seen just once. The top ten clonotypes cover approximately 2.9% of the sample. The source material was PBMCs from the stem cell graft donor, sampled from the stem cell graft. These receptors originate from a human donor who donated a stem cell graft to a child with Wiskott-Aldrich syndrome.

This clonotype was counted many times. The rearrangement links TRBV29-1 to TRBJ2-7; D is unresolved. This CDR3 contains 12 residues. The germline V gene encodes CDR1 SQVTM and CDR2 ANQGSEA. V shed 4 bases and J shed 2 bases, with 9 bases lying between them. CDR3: CSVAEGTYEQYF. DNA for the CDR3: TGCAGCGTTGCCGAAGGCACCTACGAGCAGTACTTC.

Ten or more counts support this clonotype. CDR3 sequence reads: CASSESEGGMIEAFF. CDR3 nucleotide sequence: TGTGCCAGCAGTGAATCGGAGGGGGGTATGATTGAAGCTTTCTTT. The gene calls are TRBV25-1 and TRBJ1-1; possibly TRBD1 for D (6 bases). Germline values: CDR1 MGHDK, CDR2 SYGVNS. The germline V and J ends were trimmed by 1 base and 7 bases, with 16 bases remaining between them. The CDR3 contains 15 residues. Variable domain in full (rest from reference TRBV25-1 and TRBJ1-1): EADIYQTPRYLVIGTGKKITLECSQTMGHDKMYWYQQDPGMELHLIHYSYGVNSTEKGDLSSESTVSRIRTEHFPLTLESARPSHTSQYLCASSESEGGMIEAFFGQGTRLTVV.

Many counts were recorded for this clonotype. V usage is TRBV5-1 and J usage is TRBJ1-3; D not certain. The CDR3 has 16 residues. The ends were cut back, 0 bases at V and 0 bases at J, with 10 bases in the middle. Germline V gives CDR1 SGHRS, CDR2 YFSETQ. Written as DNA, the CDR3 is TGCGCCAGCAGCTTGGATAGAAGTACCTCTGGAAACACCATATATTTT. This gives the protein CASSLDRSTSGNTIYF.

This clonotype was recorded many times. CDR3 protein: CASSEDTDTEAFF. In nucleotides, the CDR3 is TGTGCCAGCAGTGAAGATACGGACACTGAAGCTTTCTTT. V and J are TRBV6-1 and TRBJ1-1; D not resolved. Trimming shortened V by 1 base and J by 3 bases, and 6 bases separated the two germline ends. The germline V gene has CDR1 MNHNS and CDR2 SASEGT. This CDR3 has 13 residues.

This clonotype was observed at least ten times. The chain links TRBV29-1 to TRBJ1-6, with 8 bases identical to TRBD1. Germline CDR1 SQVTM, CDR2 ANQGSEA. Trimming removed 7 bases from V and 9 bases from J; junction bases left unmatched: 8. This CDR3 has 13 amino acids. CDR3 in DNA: TGCAGCGCTTCGACAGGGGAGGGTTCACCCCTCCACTTT. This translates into CSASTGEGSPLHF.

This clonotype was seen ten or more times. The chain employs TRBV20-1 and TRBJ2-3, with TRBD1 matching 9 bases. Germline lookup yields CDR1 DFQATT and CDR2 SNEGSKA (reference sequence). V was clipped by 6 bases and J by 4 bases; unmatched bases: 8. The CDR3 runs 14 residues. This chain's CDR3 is CSAEGQGSPDTQYF. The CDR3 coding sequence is TGCAGTGCCGAGGGACAGGGCAGCCCAGATACGCAGTATTTT.

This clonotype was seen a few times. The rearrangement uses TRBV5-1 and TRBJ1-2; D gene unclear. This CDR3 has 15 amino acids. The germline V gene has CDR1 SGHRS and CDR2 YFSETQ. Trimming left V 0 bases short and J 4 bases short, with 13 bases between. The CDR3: CASSLGTGSSYGYTF. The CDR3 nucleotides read TGCGCCAGCAGCTTGGGTACGGGGTCGAGCTATGGCTACACCTTC.

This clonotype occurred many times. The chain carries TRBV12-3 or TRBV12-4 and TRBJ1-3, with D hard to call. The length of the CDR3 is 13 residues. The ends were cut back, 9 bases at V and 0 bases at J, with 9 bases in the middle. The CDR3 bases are TGTGCCAGTCAGTGGAACTCTGGAAACACCATATATTTT. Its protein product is CASQWNSGNTIYF.

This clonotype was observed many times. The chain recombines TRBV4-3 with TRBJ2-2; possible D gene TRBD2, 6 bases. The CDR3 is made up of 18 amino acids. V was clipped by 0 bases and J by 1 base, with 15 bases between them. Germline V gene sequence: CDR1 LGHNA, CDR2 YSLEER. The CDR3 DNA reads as TGCGCCAGCAGCCAAGAACGCGAACTAGCTGAGAACACCGGGGAGCTGTTTTTT. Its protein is CASSQERELAENTGELFF.

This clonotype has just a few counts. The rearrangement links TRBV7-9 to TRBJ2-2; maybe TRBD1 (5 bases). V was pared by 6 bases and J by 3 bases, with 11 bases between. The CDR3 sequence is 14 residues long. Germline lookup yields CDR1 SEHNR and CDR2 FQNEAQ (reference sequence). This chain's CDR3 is CASRTDWDTGELFF. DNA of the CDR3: TGTGCCAGCAGGACAGACTGGGACACCGGGGAGCTGTTTTTT.

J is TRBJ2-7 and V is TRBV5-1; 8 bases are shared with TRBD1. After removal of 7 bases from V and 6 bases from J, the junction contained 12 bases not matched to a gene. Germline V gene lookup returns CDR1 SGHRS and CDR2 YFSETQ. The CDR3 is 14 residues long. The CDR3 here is CASHNRGINGEQYF. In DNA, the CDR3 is TGCGCCAGCCACAACAGGGGGATCAATGGCGAGCAGTACTTC.

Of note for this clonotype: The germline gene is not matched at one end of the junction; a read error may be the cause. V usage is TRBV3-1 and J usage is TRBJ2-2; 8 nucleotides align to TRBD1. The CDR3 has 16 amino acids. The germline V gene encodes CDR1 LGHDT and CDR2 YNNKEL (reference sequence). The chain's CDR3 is CASSQVAGGSAGGLFF. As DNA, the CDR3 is TGTGCCAGCAGCCAAGTCGCAGGGGGCAGCGCCGGGGGGCTGTTTTTT.

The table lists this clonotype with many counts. The CDR3: CASSQGLASGYQETQYF. For the CDR3, the DNA is TGCGCCAGCAGCCAAGGATTGGCCAGCGGGTACCAAGAGACCCAGTACTTC. V is TRBV4-3 and J is TRBJ2-5; possibly TRBD2 for D (6 bases). The CDR3 is made up of 17 amino acids. Per the germline V gene, CDR1 is LGHNA and CDR2 is YSLEER. Trimming removed 1 base at V and 0 bases at J, with 15 bases between.

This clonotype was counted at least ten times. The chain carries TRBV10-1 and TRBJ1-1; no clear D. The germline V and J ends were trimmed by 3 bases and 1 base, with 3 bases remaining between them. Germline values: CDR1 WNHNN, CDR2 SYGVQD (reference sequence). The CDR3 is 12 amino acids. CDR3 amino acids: CASSDRNTEAFF. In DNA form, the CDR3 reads TGCGCCAGCAGTGACAGGAACACTGAAGCTTTCTTT.

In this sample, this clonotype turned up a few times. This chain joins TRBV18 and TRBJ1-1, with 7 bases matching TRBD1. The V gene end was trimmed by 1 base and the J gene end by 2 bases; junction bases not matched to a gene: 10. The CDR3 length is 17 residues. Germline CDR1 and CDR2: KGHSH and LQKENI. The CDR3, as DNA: TGTGCCAGCTCACCACTACCGCAGGGGGGTCCAAACACTGAAGCTTTCTTT. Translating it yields CASSPLPQGGPNTEAFF.

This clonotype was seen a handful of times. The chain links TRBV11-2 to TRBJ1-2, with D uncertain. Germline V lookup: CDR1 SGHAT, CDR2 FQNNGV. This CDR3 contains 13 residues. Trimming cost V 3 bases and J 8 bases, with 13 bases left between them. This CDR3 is CASSFQASGGYTF. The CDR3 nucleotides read TGTGCCAGCAGCTTCCAGGCGTCGGGGGGCTACACCTTC.

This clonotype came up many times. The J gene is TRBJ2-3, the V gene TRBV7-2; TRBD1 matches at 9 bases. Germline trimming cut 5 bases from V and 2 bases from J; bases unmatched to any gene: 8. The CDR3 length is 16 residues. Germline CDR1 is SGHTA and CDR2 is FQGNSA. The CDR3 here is CASSPRQGGSTDTQYF. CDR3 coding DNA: TGTGCCAGCAGCCCCCGACAGGGGGGATCCACAGATACGCAGTATTTT. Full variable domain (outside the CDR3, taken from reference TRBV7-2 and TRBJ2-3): GAGVSQSPSNKVTEKGKDVELRCDPISGHTALYWYRQSLGQGLEFLIYFQGNSAPDKSGLPSDRFSAERTGGSVSTLTIQRTQQEDSAVYLCASSPRQGGSTDTQYFGPGTRLTVL.

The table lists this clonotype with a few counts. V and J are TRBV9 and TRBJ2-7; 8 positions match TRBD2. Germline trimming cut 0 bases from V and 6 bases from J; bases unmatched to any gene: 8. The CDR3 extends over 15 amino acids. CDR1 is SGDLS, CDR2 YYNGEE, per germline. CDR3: CASSVGGAGDGEQYF. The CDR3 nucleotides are TGTGCCAGCAGCGTAGGCGGAGCGGGGGACGGCGAGCAGTACTTC.

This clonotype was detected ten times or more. The CDR3 DNA reads TGTGCCACCAGCAGAGATAGGGCTAGCGGGGGTCTAGCCAAAAACATTCAGTACTTC. It translates to CATSRDRASGGLAKNIQYF. The chain links TRBV15 to TRBJ2-4; 10 bases fit TRBD2. The germline gives CDR1 LNHNV, CDR2 YYDKDF (reference sequence). Germline trimming cut 0 bases from V and 0 bases from J; bases unmatched to any gene: 8. CDR3 size: 19 residues.

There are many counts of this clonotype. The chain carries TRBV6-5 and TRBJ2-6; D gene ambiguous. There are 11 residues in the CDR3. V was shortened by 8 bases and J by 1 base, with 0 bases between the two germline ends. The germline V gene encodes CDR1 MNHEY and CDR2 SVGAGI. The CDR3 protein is CASSGANVLTF. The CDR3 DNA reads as TGTGCCAGCTCTGGGGCCAACGTCCTGACTTTC.

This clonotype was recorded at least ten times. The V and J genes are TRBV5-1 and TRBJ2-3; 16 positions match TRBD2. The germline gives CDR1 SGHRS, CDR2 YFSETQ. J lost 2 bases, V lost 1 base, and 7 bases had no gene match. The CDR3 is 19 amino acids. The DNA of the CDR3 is TGCGCCAGCAGCTTGCTCGGGACTAGCGGGGGGGCCGTCACAGATACGCAGTATTTT. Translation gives CASSLLGTSGGAVTDTQYF.

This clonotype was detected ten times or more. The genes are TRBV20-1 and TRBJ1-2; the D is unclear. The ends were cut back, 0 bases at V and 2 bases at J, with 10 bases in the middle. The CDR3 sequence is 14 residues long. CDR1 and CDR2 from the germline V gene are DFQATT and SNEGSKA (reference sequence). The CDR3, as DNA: TGCAGTGCTAGAGATACCGGTTCCAACTATGGCTACACCTTC. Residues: CSARDTGSNYGYTF.

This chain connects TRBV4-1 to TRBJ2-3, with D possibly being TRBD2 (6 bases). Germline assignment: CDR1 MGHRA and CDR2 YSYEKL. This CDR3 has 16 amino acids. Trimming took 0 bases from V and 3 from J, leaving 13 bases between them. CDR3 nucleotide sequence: TGCGCCAGCAGCCAAGACGCCCCGGAGGGAACAGATACGCAGTATTTT. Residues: CASSQDAPEGTDTQYF.

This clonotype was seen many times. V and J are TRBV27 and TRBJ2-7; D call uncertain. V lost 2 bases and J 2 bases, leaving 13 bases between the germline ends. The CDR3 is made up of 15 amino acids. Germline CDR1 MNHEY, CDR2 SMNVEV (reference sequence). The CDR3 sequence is CASSLSWAGTYEQYF. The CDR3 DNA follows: TGTGCCAGCAGTTTAAGCTGGGCAGGAACCTACGAGCAGTACTTC.

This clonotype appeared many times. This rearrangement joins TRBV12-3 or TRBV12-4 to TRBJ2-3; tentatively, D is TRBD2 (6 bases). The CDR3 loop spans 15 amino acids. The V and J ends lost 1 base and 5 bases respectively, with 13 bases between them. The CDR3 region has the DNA TGTGCCAGCAGTTTAGAGGACTACCGTGGAGATACGCAGTATTTT. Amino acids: CASSLEDYRGDTQYF.

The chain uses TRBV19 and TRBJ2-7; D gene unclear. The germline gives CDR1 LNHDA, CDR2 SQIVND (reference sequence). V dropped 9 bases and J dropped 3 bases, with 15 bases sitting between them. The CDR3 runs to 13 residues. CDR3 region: CASGAGPYYEQYF. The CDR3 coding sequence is TGTGCCAGCGGCGCCGGACCATACTACGAGCAGTACTTC.

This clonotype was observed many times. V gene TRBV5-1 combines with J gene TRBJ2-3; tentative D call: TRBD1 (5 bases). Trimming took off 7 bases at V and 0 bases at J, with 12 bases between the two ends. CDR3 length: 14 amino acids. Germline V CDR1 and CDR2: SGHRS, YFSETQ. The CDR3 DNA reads TGCGCCAGCGCGGTACAGGCTAGCACAGATACGCAGTATTTT. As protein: CASAVQASTDTQYF.